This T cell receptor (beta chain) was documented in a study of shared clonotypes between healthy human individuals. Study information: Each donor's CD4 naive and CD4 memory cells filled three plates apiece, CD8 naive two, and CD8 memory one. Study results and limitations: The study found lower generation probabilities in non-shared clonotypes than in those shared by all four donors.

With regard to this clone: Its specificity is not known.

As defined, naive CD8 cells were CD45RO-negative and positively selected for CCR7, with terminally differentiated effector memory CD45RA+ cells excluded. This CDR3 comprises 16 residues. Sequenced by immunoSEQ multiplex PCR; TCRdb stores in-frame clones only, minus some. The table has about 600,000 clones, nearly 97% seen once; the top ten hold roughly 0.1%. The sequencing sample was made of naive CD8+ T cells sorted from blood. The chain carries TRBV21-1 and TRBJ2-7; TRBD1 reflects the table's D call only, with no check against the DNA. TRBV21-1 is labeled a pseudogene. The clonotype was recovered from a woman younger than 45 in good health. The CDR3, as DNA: TGTGCCAGCAGCAACCGATGTGGGACAGTGCCCTACGAGCAGTACTTC. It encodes CASSNRCGTVPYEQYF.